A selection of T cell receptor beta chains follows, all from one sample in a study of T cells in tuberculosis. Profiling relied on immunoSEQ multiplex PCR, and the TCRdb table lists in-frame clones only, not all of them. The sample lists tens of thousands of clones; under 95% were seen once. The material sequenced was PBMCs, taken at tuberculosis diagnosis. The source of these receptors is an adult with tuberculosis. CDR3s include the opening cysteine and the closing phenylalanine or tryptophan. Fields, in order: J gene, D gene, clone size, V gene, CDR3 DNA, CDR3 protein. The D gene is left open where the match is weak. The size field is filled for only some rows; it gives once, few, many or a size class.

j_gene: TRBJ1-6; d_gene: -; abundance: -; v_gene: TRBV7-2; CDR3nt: TGTGCCAGCAGCTTAGTGGGGGGAAATTCACCCCTCCACTTT; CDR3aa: CASSLVGGNSPLHF
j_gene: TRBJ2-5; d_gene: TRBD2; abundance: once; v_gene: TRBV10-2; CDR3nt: TGCGCCAGCAGTTTGTGGGGACTACAGCAAGAGACCCAGTACTTC; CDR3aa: CASSLWGLQQETQYF
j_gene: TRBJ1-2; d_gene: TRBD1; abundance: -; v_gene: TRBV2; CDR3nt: TGTGCCAGCAGTGGGTTTGGGACAGAGCGTTACACCTTC; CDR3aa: CASSGFGTERYTF
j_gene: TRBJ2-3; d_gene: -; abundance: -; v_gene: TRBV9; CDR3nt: TGTGCCAGCAGCGTAGGGTCTGGGAGTGCCACAGATACGCAGTATTTT; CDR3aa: CASSVGSGSATDTQYF
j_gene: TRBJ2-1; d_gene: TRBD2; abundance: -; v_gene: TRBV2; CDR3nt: TGTGCCAGCAGTGAAGGCGGGAGCTCCTACAATGAGCAGTTCTTC; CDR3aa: CASSEGGSSYNEQFF
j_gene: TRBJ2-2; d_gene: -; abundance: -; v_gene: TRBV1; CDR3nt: TGCACCAGCAAGGAGCATCGGAACACCGGGGAGCTGTTTTTT; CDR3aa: CTSKEHRNTGELFF
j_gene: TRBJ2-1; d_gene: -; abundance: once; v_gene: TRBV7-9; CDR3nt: TGTGCCAGCAGCCGTGAGAACAATGAGCAGTTCTTC; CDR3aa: CASSRENNEQFF
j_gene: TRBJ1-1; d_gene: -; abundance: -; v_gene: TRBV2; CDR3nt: TGTGCCAGCAAAGGCAGGCCCATGAACACTGAAGCTTTCTTT; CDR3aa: CASKGRPMNTEAFF
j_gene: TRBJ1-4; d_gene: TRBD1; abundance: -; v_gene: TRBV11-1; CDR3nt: TGTGCCAGCAGCTTAGCGACAGGGCGACAATCTAATGAAAAACTGTTTTTT; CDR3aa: CASSLATGRQSNEKLFF
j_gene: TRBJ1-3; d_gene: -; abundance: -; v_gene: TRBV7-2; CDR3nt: TGTGCCAGCAGGCGATCCCCTGGAAACACCATATATTTT; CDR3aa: CASRRSPGNTIYF
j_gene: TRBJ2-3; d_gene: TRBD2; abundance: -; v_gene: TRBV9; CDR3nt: TGTGCCAGCAGCGCTAGGGGTAGCGGGGGGGCTACAGATACGCAGTATTTT; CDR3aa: CASSARGSGGATDTQYF
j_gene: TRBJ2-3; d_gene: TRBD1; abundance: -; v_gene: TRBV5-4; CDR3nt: TGTGCCAGCAGCTCTAATCCAGGGGGCGCGGGGCCAGATACGCAGTATTTT; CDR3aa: CASSSNPGGAGPDTQYF
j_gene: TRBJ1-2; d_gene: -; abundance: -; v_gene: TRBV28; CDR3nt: TGTGCCAGCAGCGACAGGCTAGGCTACACCTTC; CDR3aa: CASSDRLGYTF
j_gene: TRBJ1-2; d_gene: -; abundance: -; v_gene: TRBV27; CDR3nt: TGTGCCAGCAGTTTAAACGGGGACTATGGCTACACCTTC; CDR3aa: CASSLNGDYGYTF
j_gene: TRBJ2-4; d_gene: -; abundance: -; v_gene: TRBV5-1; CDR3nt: TGCGCCAGCAGCTTGGCCCAGGGGGGAAACATTCAGTACTTC; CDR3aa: CASSLAQGGNIQYF
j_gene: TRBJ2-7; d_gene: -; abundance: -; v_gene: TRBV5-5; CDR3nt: TGTGCCAGCAACCTCCCTCGGGGAGAATCCTACGAGCAGTACTTC; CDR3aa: CASNLPRGESYEQYF
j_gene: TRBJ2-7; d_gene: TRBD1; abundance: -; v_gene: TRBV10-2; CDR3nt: TGCGCCAGCAGGGACAGGGGCTACGAGCAGTACTTC; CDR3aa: CASRDRGYEQYF